This T cell receptor (beta chain) was sequenced in a study of human T cells and chemical hapten exposure. Study as a whole: Donors were sensitized with 2% DPC on the upper inner arm.

Remarks on this clonotype: The antigen remains unidentified.

Library preparation tagged each individual cDNA molecule with a unique molecular identifier. Authors' data handling: Individual samples carried between roughly 23,224 and 700,000 TCRs, with 95,638 as the median. TCRdb re-derived calls from the RACE reads in MiXCR, one entry per CDR3 protein. The V and J calls and clone size are TCRdb's, not the authors'. The table includes about 380,000 distinct CDR3 sequences, approximately 5% detected once. Regarding time point: pre-sensitization, week 0. Treatment noted: therapeutic diphenylcyclopropenone sensitization with weekly scalp DPC. Study results and caveats: PT1 expanded TCR numbers tracked positively with patch test score.

Trimming removed 1 base from V and 3 bases from J, with 7 bases in between. The CDR3 consists of 13 residues. The input for sequencing was whole blood, taken in connection with sensitization to the hapten diphenylcyclopropenone (DPC). The receptor comes from a woman in her forties or fifties with alopecia areata. Some clones in this sample may be carry-over from other donors' samples. The chain carries TRBV12-3 or TRBV12-4 and TRBJ2-7; no clear D. This CDR3 is CASSLGSIYEQYF. CDR3 nucleotide sequence: TGTGCCAGCAGTTTAGGTTCCATCTACGAGCAGTACTTC.